The clone carrying this T cell receptor (beta chain) was counted only a few times. Its target is unknown. This specimen belongs to a study of CD4+ T cells in melanoma. Study-level findings and limits: In melanoma, neoantigen-specific CD4+ T cells reportedly differed in differentiation state.

Method: immunoSEQ multiplex PCR; TCRdb's copy keeps in-frame clones and lacks some. Of around 100,000 clones in the sample, 92% were seen once. V lost 4 bases, J lost 1 base, and 4 bases lay in between. This CDR3 spans 13 amino acids. Per the germline V gene, CDR1 is SGHDN and CDR2 is FVKESK. The sequence derives from a human donor with melanoma. The J gene is TRBJ2-2, the V gene TRBV14; D is undetermined. Sequences were obtained from peripheral blood. This CDR3 is CASSLQNTGELFF. In nucleotides, the CDR3 is TGTGCCAGCAGCCTCCAGAACACCGGGGAGCTGTTTTTT.